The clone carrying this T cell receptor (beta chain) came up many times. Its matching antigen is unknown. The data originate from a study of T-cell reconstitution after alpha-beta-depleted transplantation in children. Unique molecular identifiers featured in how the TCRbeta library was prepared. TCRdb re-called the PCR reads through MiXCR, storing one row per CDR3 protein. Altogether hundreds of thousands of distinct CDR3 sequences are present, over 10% being singletons, with the ten largest covering about 2.2%. Study-wide findings and caveats: T-cell counts and diversity at one year following transplant were attributed mainly to newly produced T cells. TCRbeta diversity was high at day 60 in some patients (a result of surviving recipient T cells and thymic progenitors). Expanded clones from the graft, numbering several hundred, reportedly supplied alpha-beta T cells about two months after transplant.

This CDR3 has 12 residues. The ends lost 4 bases at V and 9 bases at J; junction bases unmatched: 3. Looked up from germline, CDR1 is SNHLY and CDR2 is FYNNEI. Source: PBMCs, mostly from graft donor cells, taken 360 days after TCRalphabeta/CD19-depleted stem cell transplant. The rearrangement joins TRBV2 to TRBJ2-1, with 7 bases fitting TRBD1. The receptor comes from a male patient younger than 18 who had a stem cell transplant for acute myeloid leukemia, so the T cells may come from the graft donor. The CDR3 loop reads CASSVTGVEQFF. CDR3 DNA: TGTGCCAGCAGTGTCACAGGGGTTGAGCAGTTCTTC.